Following are 24 T cell receptor beta chains from one sample sequenced in a study of blood T cell repertoires in COVID-19. TCRdb's table, derived via immunoSEQ multiplex PCR, lists solely in-frame clones and lacks some. The data contain hundreds of thousands of clones, around 85% of them singletons. The sequencing input was peripheral blood. Receptors originate from a man aged 40-55 years with acute or convalescent COVID-19.

V and J are TRBV4-3 and TRBJ2-4, with D possibly TRBD1 on 5 matching bases. Looked up from germline, CDR1 is LGHNA and CDR2 is YSLEER. This CDR3 is 19 amino acids long. V shed 0 bases and J shed 0 bases, with 18 bases lying between them. The CDR3 sequence: CASSQDGARQPLAKNIQYF. CDR3 nucleotide sequence: TGCGCCAGCAGCCAAGATGGGGCTAGACAACCCCTAGCCAAAAACATTCAGTACTTC.

This chain joins TRBV21-1 and TRBJ2-7; whether TRBD2, the table's D call, matches the DNA was not checked. TRBV21-1 is given as a pseudogene. The CDR3 totals 18 residues. This CDR3 reads CASSKGGLAGGPYYEQYF. The CDR3 coding sequence is TGTGCCAGCAGCAAAGGGGGACTAGCGGGAGGGCCTTATTACGAGCAGTACTTC.

The V and J genes are TRBV3-1 (or the pseudogene TRBV3-2) and TRBJ2-3; unclear D gene. The V gene lost 1 base and the J gene lost 6 bases, with 11 bases spanning the gap. The germline gives CDR1 LGHDT, CDR2 YNNKEL (reference sequence). The CDR3 loop spans 14 amino acids. The CDR3 is CASSQGFAHDTQYF. Written as DNA, the CDR3 is TGTGCCAGCAGCCAAGGATTTGCGCACGATACGCAGTATTTT.

The V gene is TRBV19, the J gene TRBJ2-3; 11 bases map to TRBD2. Germline CDR1 reads LNHDA; CDR2 reads SQIVND (reference sequence). Trimming at V came to 10 bases and at J to 3 bases, leaving 12 bases not matched to a gene. The CDR3 is made up of 16 amino acids. The CDR3 protein is CATTSGSLGGTDTQYF. The CDR3 nucleotides read TGTGCCACTACTAGCGGGAGCCTCGGCGGGACAGATACGCAGTATTTT.

The rearrangement joins TRBV19 to TRBJ1-3; no definite D call. The CDR3 extends over 15 amino acids. The V end was cut by 0 bases, the J end by 2 bases, with 8 bases between. Germline V gene lookup returns CDR1 LNHDA and CDR2 SQIVND (reference sequence). CDR3 sequence (DNA): TGTGCCAGTAGTATAGATCGGTATCCTGGAAACACCATATATTTT. Translation gives CASSIDRYPGNTIYF.

The chain couples TRBV5-1 to TRBJ2-7; TRBD2 matches at 9 bases. The CDR3 runs 15 residues. J lost 3 bases, V lost 0 bases, and 4 bases had no gene match. Germline loops: CDR1 SGHRS, CDR2 YFSETQ. Here the CDR3 reads CASSLGTSVFYEQYF. The CDR3 DNA reads as TGCGCCAGCAGCTTGGGGACTAGCGTTTTCTACGAGCAGTACTTC. The full variable domain, completed using reference TRBV5-1 and TRBJ2-7, is KAGVTQTPRYLIKTRGQQVTLSCSPISGHRSVSWYQQTPGQGLQFLFEYFSETQRNKGNFPGRFSGRQFSNSRSEMNVSTLELGDSALYLCASSLGTSVFYEQYFGPGTRLTVT.

This rearrangement joins TRBV7-9 to TRBJ1-1; no reliable D call. The CDR3 has 13 amino acids. V dropped 5 bases and J dropped 5 bases, with 12 bases sitting between them. From germline, CDR1 is SEHNR and CDR2 FQNEAQ (reference sequence). Here the CDR3 reads CASSPGSQTEAFF. CDR3 DNA sequence: TGTGCCAGCAGCCCCGGGTCTCAGACTGAAGCTTTCTTT.

V and J are TRBV4-1 and TRBJ1-2, with D perhaps TRBD1 (6 bases). Germline assignment: CDR1 MGHRA and CDR2 YSYEKL. The CDR3 extends over 15 amino acids. With 0 bases removed from V and 4 bases from J, the gap between germline ends came to 12 bases. The CDR3 loop reads CASSQDGGGGYGYTF. Here the CDR3 DNA reads TGCGCCAGCAGCCAAGATGGGGGGGGCGGCTATGGCTACACCTTC.

The rearrangement links TRBV5-4 to TRBJ2-6; the D is unclear. There are 15 residues in the CDR3. Trimming pared 4 bases from V and 3 bases from J, leaving 11 bases between. Germline V CDR1 and CDR2: SGHNT, YYREEE (reference sequence). The DNA for the CDR3 is TGTGCCAGCAGCCAGCCGACTGGTGGGGCCAACGTCCTGACTTTC. It codes for CASSQPTGGANVLTF.

This chain connects TRBV28 to TRBJ2-5; D possibly corresponds to TRBD2 (6 bases). The CDR3 consists of 15 residues. Germline CDR1 MDHEN, CDR2 SYDVKM. Trimming removed 5 bases from V and 1 base from J, with 14 bases in between. Written as DNA, the CDR3 is TGTGCCAGCAGTCTCTGGACTACCCCCCAAGAGACCCAGTACTTC. Translated: CASSLWTTPQETQYF.

This chain joins TRBV7-2 and TRBJ2-1; TRBD2 agrees at 8 bases. The CDR3 is made up of 18 amino acids. The germline V gene has CDR1 SGHTA and CDR2 FQGNSA. The junction had 8 bases not matched to a gene; V was cut back by 0 bases and J by 1 base. Here the CDR3 DNA reads TGTGCCAGCAGCTTAGCAACTAGCGGAGGGGGTTCCTACAATGAGCAGTTCTTC. Its protein product is CASSLATSGGGSYNEQFF.

The chain carries TRBV7-8 and TRBJ2-7, with 9 bases lining up with TRBD1. There are 17 residues in the CDR3. The germline V gene has CDR1 SGHVS and CDR2 FQNEAQ. With 4 bases clipped from V and 5 bases from J, the junction kept 15 bases outside the gene matches. CDR3: CASSSIGQGMGANEQYF. The CDR3 DNA is TGTGCCAGCAGCTCAATTGGACAGGGGATGGGGGCTAACGAGCAGTACTTC.

The chain is built from TRBV9 and TRBJ2-1; possible D gene TRBD1, 6 bases. V was shortened by 0 bases and J by 6 bases, with 13 bases between the two germline ends. The CDR3 is 15 amino acids. Germline CDR1 SGDLS, CDR2 YYNGEE. CDR3 in DNA: TGTGCCAGCAGCGTAGGGTCAGGGGCCTTCAATGAGCAGTTCTTC. Amino acids: CASSVGSGAFNEQFF. The full variable domain, with the rest looked up from reference TRBV9 and TRBJ2-1, is DSGVTQTPKHLITATGQRVTLRCSPRSGDLSVYWYQQSLDQGLQFLIQYYNGEERAKGNILERFSAQQFPDLHSELNLSSLELGDSALYFCASSVGSGAFNEQFFGPGTRLTVL.

The chain carries TRBV7-8 and TRBJ2-7, with D tentatively TRBD2 (5 bases). Germline CDR1 and CDR2: SGHVS and FQNEAQ. V lost 5 bases to trimming and J lost 3 bases, with 11 bases between them. This CDR3 comprises 13 residues. CDR3 amino acids: CASSPEGGYEQYF. CDR3 sequence (DNA): TGTGCCAGCAGCCCCGAGGGCGGCTACGAGCAGTACTTC.

Only a few counts were recorded for this clone. The rearrangement joins TRBV28 to TRBJ1-1; 12 nucleotides agree with TRBD1. Unmatched junction bases numbered 14, after V lost 10 bases and J lost 5 bases. Germline CDR1 is MDHEN and CDR2 is SYDVKM. This CDR3 has 16 amino acids. The CDR3 bases are TGTGCCATCACGCCGGGACAGGGGGCTTTAGGGACTGAAGCTTTCTTT. Encoded protein: CAITPGQGALGTEAFF.

J is TRBJ1-2 and V is TRBV6-5, with D tentatively TRBD1 (5 bases). The germline CDR1 and CDR2 sequences are MNHEY and SVGAGI. The CDR3 covers 13 residues. V lost 5 bases and J 4 bases, leaving 11 bases between the germline ends. The CDR3 region has the DNA TGTGCCAGCAGTCCCAGGGACTTCTATGGCTACACCTTC. This gives the protein CASSPRDFYGYTF.

This chain connects TRBV4-1 to TRBJ1-5; D gene ambiguous. The V end lost 1 base, the J end lost 2 bases, and 12 bases lay between the germline ends. The CDR3 totals 16 residues. Germline-derived CDR1 and CDR2 are MGHRA and YSYEKL. The CDR3 sequence is CASSQVAGGGNQPQHF. CDR3 sequence (DNA): TGCGCCAGCAGCCAAGTGGCAGGAGGAGGCAATCAGCCCCAGCATTTT.

The chain joins TRBV6-6 to TRBJ2-5; D uncertain. With 6 bases removed from V and 5 bases from J, the gap between germline ends came to 13 bases. From germline, CDR1 is MNHNY and CDR2 SVGAGI (reference sequence). CDR3 length equals 13 residues. CDR3 in DNA: TGTGCCAGCAGACCAGTCGTCCATGAGACCCAGTACTTC. It translates to CASRPVVHETQYF.

V is TRBV18 and J is TRBJ2-4; 11 nucleotides align to TRBD1. The V and J ends lost 5 bases and 6 bases, in that order; junction bases with no gene match: 6. The V gene's germline CDR1 is KGHSH and CDR2 LQKENI. This CDR3 region has 15 residues. This CDR3 reads CASSSGQGELNIQYF. As DNA, the CDR3 is TGTGCCAGCTCATCGGGACAGGGGGAGTTAAACATTCAGTACTTC.

V gene TRBV27 combines with J gene TRBJ1-6, with TRBD1 matching 7 bases. The length of the CDR3 is 16 residues. The J segment lost 2 bases and the V segment lost 0 bases, leaving 1 base of the junction unmatched. The V gene's germline CDR1 is MNHEY and CDR2 SMNVEV (reference sequence). The CDR3 protein is CASSLSRGPYNSPLHF. The DNA of the CDR3 is TGTGCCAGCAGTTTATCGAGGGGGCCCTATAATTCACCCCTCCACTTT.

V usage is TRBV6-2 or TRBV6-3 and J usage is TRBJ2-7; D is uncertain. This CDR3 has 12 residues. Germline CDR1 and CDR2: MNHEY and SVGEGT. V lost 2 bases and J lost 4, with 6 bases in between. The CDR3 bases are TGTGCCAGCAGTTACCCGGAGTACGAGCAGTACTTC. Protein product: CASSYPEYEQYF.

The rearrangement links TRBV11-3 to TRBJ2-3; 15 nucleotides line up with TRBD2. Per the germline V gene, CDR1 is SGHNT and CDR2 is YENEEA. V gave up 5 bases and J gave up 6 bases; unmatched junction bases: 12. There are 18 residues in the CDR3. CDR3 nucleotide sequence: TGTGCCAGCAGCCACGGACTAGCGGGGGGGCCCATTAGGGATACGCAGTATTTT. It yields the protein CASSHGLAGGPIRDTQYF.

The V gene is TRBV4-1, the J gene TRBJ1-4; perhaps TRBD1 as D (6 bases). The CDR3 length is 13 residues. Germline V gene data show CDR1 as MGHRA and CDR2 as YSYEKL. V lost 4 bases to trimming and J lost 5 bases, with 8 bases between them. The CDR3 loop is CASSPQGNEKLFF. The DNA for the CDR3 is TGCGCCAGCAGCCCCCAGGGGAATGAAAAACTGTTTTTT.

The chain has TRBV6-5 and TRBJ2-7, with D possibly matching TRBD2 (6 bases). The V gene lost 6 bases and the J gene lost 3 bases, with 12 bases spanning the gap. This CDR3 region has 13 residues. From germline, CDR1 is MNHEY and CDR2 SVGAGI. The CDR3 loop reads CASRDQEGYEQYF. For the CDR3, the DNA is TGTGCCAGCAGGGACCAGGAGGGCTACGAGCAGTACTTC.